Shown below are 22 T cell receptor beta chains from a single sample sequenced in a study of metastatic and nonmetastatic thyroid tumors. Each patient went into thyroid surgery without having received any treatment. MiXCR reprocessed the PCR reads for TCRdb. This repertoire shows about 39,000 clones, roughly 19% found once; its top ten account for roughly 18%. Specimen: blood. Receptors originate from a female donor with papillary thyroid cancer or a benign thyroid nodule (not recorded which). Some clones in this sample may be carry-over from other donors' samples.

The chain joins TRBV5-1 to TRBJ1-4; a weak D match, TRBD1 (6 bases). The germline V gene has CDR1 SGHRS and CDR2 YFSETQ. V was pared by 7 bases and J by 7 bases, with 17 bases between. The CDR3 is 14 amino acids. In nucleotides, the CDR3 is TGCGCCAGCGGTTCTGGGGGGCTAATTGAAAAACTGTTTTTT. It codes for CASGSGGLIEKLFF. Together with reference TRBV5-1 and TRBJ1-4, the CDR3 gives the full variable domain: KAGVTQTPRYLIKTRGQQVTLSCSPISGHRSVSWYQQTPGQGLQFLFEYFSETQRNKGNFPGRFSGRQFSNSRSEMNVSTLELGDSALYLCASGSGGLIEKLFFGSGTQLSVL.

To note about this clone: A much larger clone sits a single nucleotide away, making a read error possible. The chain carries TRBV27 and TRBJ1-5, with 8 bases fitting TRBD1. The length of the CDR3 is 17 residues. Per germline, CDR1 MNHEY and CDR2 SMNVEV (reference sequence). The V segment lost 5 bases and the J segment 5 bases; nucleotides outside the gene matches: 14. The CDR3 DNA follows: TGTGCCAGCAGTCTACAGGGGGGGAGATATAGAGATCAGCCCCAGCATTTT. It yields the protein CASSLQGGRYRDQPQHF.

This clone was detected ten times or more. Other DNA variants within this sample encode the same CDR3. This chain links TRBV4-2 with TRBJ2-3; D is ambiguous. The CDR3 is made up of 12 amino acids. V lost 1 base to trimming and J lost 7 bases, with 6 bases between them. From germline, CDR1 is LGHNA and CDR2 YNFKEQ. CDR3 residues: CASSQAYNTQYF. For the CDR3, the DNA is TGTGCCAGCAGCCAAGCTTATAATACGCAGTATTTT.

Of note for this clone: An end of the junction differs from the germline gene, which may be a read error. The CDR3 region is CASNLADYGYTF. Written as DNA, the CDR3 is TGCGCCAGCAACTTGGCGGACTATGGCTACACCTTC. The chain is built from TRBV5-1 and TRBJ1-2; D call uncertain. The CDR3 has 12 amino acids. Germline V CDR1 and CDR2: SGHRS, YFSETQ.

This clone occurred many times. The V gene is TRBV20-1, the J gene TRBJ2-1; D remains unclear. Germline CDR1 and CDR2: DFQATT and SNEGSKA (reference sequence). The CDR3 loop spans 11 amino acids. V was clipped by 4 bases and J by 8 bases, with 9 bases between them. Written as DNA, the CDR3 is TGCAGTGCTACGGAGTACGATGAGCAGTTCTTC. Translating gives CSATEYDEQFF.

This clone was observed a few times. The chain employs TRBV6-1 and TRBJ2-1, with D possibly TRBD2 on 5 matching bases. Germline loops: CDR1 MNHNS, CDR2 SASEGT. The ends were cut back, 7 bases at V and 4 bases at J, with 17 bases in the middle. There are 15 residues in the CDR3. The chain's CDR3 is CASILSEGGYNEQFF. DNA for the CDR3: TGTGCCAGCATCCTTAGCGAAGGTGGTTACAATGAGCAGTTCTTC.

The chain recombines TRBV4-1 with TRBJ2-7, with D maybe TRBD2 (5 bases). This CDR3 comprises 12 residues. V was pared by 4 bases and J by 6 bases, with 10 bases between. Germline V lookup: CDR1 MGHRA, CDR2 YSYEKL. The CDR3 loop reads CASSLEGGEQYF. CDR3 in DNA: TGCGCCAGCAGCCTAGAAGGAGGCGAGCAGTACTTC.

The V and J genes are TRBV20-1 and TRBJ2-3; a weak D match, TRBD2 (5 bases). The CDR3 is 13 amino acids. The germline CDR1 and CDR2 sequences are DFQATT and SNEGSKA (reference sequence). V gave up 2 bases and J gave up 10 bases, with 16 bases separating them. In DNA, the CDR3 is TGCAGTGCTAGAAGTCAGAGCGGATATGCGCAGTATTTT. Its translation is CSARSQSGYAQYF.

This clone was detected many times. The V gene is TRBV2, the J gene TRBJ2-3; D gene unclear. The CDR3 is 14 amino acids. V lost 1 base and J lost 2, with 7 bases in between. Germline CDR1 reads SNHLY; CDR2 reads FYNNEI. The CDR3 protein is CASSEDGDTDTQYF. CDR3 nucleotides: TGTGCCAGCAGTGAAGATGGGGACACAGATACGCAGTATTTT.

This clone was found many times. The CDR3 DNA is TGCAGCCGGCTACAGGGTAATAACGAGCAGTACTTC. It encodes CSRLQGNNEQYF. The chain combines TRBV20-1 with TRBJ2-7; a possible D gene is TRBD1 (6 bases). The CDR3 sequence is 12 residues long. Per the germline V gene, CDR1 is DFQATT and CDR2 is SNEGSKA (reference sequence).

This clone showed up many times. The chain joins TRBV28 to TRBJ1-2, with TRBD1 matching over 10 bases. V was pared by 10 bases and J by 7 bases, with 15 bases of the junction left unmatched. Germline V gene data show CDR1 as MDHEN and CDR2 as SYDVKM. CDR3 size: 15 residues. As DNA, the CDR3 is TGTGCCACCTATCGGGGGACAGGGGCAACCTTTGGCTACACCTTC. The encoded protein is CATYRGTGATFGYTF.

This clone has a handful of counts. A read error may account for a junction end that differs from germline. The chain joins TRBV6-2 or TRBV6-3 to TRBJ2-7; no firm D call. The CDR3 covers 14 residues. Germline CDR1 and CDR2: MNHEY and SVGEGT. The CDR3 region has the DNA TGTGCCAGCAGTTTGTGGACGAGCTCCTACGAGCAGTACTTT. This gives the protein CASSLWTSSYEQYF.

This clone was recorded at least ten times. The V gene is TRBV11-3, the J gene TRBJ2-7; possible D gene TRBD1, 5 bases. The V and J ends lost 5 bases and 0 bases respectively, with 14 bases between them. Germline assignment: CDR1 SGHNT and CDR2 YENEEA. This CDR3 spans 15 amino acids. The DNA for the CDR3 is TGTGCCAGCAGCACAAGACAGTGGATCTCCTACGAGCAGTACTTC. Its protein product is CASSTRQWISYEQYF.

This clone showed up many times. V gene TRBV7-2 combines with J gene TRBJ1-5; no firm D call. CDR1 and CDR2 (germline): SGHTA, FQGNSA. This CDR3 is built from 12 residues. V shed 3 bases and J shed 4 bases, with 4 bases lying between them. In DNA, the CDR3 is TGTGCCAGCAGCTTTGTGAATCAGCCCCAGCATTTT. Its protein product is CASSFVNQPQHF.

The table lists this clone with many counts. The chain recombines TRBV4-2 with TRBJ1-3; TRBD1 matches 7 bases. CDR3 length: 15 residues. V was clipped by 1 base and J by 4 bases; unmatched bases: 4. CDR1 and CDR2 (germline): LGHNA, YNFKEQ. In DNA, the CDR3 is TGTGCCAGCAGCCAAGGACAGGGATTAGGAAACACCATATATTTT. This sequence encodes CASSQGQGLGNTIYF.

By its share, this clone is medium-sized. The chain joins TRBV6-2 or TRBV6-3 to TRBJ2-7; D is unresolved. There are 14 residues in the CDR3. In germline, CDR1 is MNHEY, CDR2 SVGEGT. Trimming left V 5 bases short and J 4 bases short, with 15 bases between. CDR3 nucleotide sequence: TGTGCCAGCAGTGTCCCGCCCACGACTTACGAGCAGTACTTC. Its protein product is CASSVPPTTYEQYF.

This clone was counted between two and nine times. The V gene is TRBV27, the J gene TRBJ2-3, with a possible D match to TRBD2 (5 bases). This CDR3 contains 17 residues. Germline values: CDR1 MNHEY, CDR2 SMNVEV (reference sequence). The V and J ends lost 6 bases and 2 bases respectively, with 21 bases between them. In DNA form, the CDR3 reads TGTGCCAGCAGCCCGGTGCCCTGGCGGCGGGTCACAGATACGCAGTATTTT. Amino acids: CASSPVPWRRVTDTQYF.

This clone has ten or more counts. V gene TRBV6-1 combines with J gene TRBJ1-1; D unclear. Germline CDR1 is MNHNS and CDR2 is SASEGT. There are 13 residues in the CDR3. With 2 bases removed from V and 3 bases from J, the gap between germline ends came to 7 bases. CDR3 DNA sequence: TGTGCCAGCAGTGAACTCCGGGACACTGAAGCTTTCTTT. Translating it yields CASSELRDTEAFF.

Notes on this clone: A much larger clone differs from this one at a single base, so this may be a read error. The V and J genes are TRBV7-2 and TRBJ2-5, with D hard to call. CDR1 is SGHTA and CDR2 is FQGNSA in the germline V gene. CDR3 length: 14 amino acids. V was pared by 2 bases and J by 1 base, with 8 bases between. CDR3 nucleotides: TGTGCCAGCAGCTTACCCGGCAGCCAAGAGACCCAGTACTTC. This translates into CASSLPGSQETQYF. The full variable domain, its missing parts supplied by reference TRBV7-2 and TRBJ2-5, is GAGVSQSPSNKVTEKGKDVELRCDPISGHTALYWYRQSLGQGLEFLIYFQGNSAPDKSGLPSDRFSAERTGGSVSTLTIQRTQQEDSAVYLCASSLPGSQETQYFGPGTRLLVL.

In this sample, this clone is medium-sized. The chain has TRBV20-1 and TRBJ1-6; 7 nucleotides align to TRBD1. The CDR3 has 16 amino acids. The germline CDR1 and CDR2 sequences are DFQATT and SNEGSKA (reference sequence). V was clipped by 0 bases and J by 6 bases; unmatched bases: 8. The DNA for the CDR3 is TGCAGTGCTAGAGATTTAAGACAGGGCTCTAATTCACCCCTCCACTTT. The encoded protein is CSARDLRQGSNSPLHF.

This clone showed up many times. The chain employs TRBV18 and TRBJ2-6, with no clear D. In germline, CDR1 is KGHSH, CDR2 LQKENI. This CDR3 spans 16 amino acids. Trimming shortened V by 1 base and J by 4 bases, and 11 bases separated the two germline ends. This CDR3 reads CASSPLDGLGANVLTF. CDR3 nucleotides: TGTGCCAGCTCACCACTGGACGGGCTGGGGGCCAACGTCCTGACTTTC.

This clone was seen ten or more times. J is TRBJ2-7 and V is TRBV7-3; 8 bases are a match to TRBD1. The germline CDR1 and CDR2 sequences are SGHTA and FQGTGA. This CDR3 is 17 amino acids long. Unmatched junction bases numbered 14, after V lost 3 bases and J lost 4 bases. The CDR3 loop reads CASSLVLTGTGLYEQYF. The CDR3 DNA reads TGTGCCAGCAGCTTGGTCCTTACTGGGACAGGACTTTACGAGCAGTACTTC.